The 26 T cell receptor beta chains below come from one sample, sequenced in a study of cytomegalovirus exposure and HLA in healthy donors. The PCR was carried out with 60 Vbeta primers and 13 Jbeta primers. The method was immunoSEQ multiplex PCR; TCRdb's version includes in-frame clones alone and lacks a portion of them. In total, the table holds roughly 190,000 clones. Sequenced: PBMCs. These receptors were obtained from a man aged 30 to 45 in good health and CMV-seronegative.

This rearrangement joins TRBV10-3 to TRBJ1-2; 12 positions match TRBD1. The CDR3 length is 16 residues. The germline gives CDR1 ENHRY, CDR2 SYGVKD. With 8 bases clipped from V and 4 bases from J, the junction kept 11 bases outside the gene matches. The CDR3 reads CAIGQPGTGGSYGYTF. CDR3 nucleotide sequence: TGTGCCATCGGCCAACCCGGGACAGGGGGCTCCTATGGCTACACCTTC.

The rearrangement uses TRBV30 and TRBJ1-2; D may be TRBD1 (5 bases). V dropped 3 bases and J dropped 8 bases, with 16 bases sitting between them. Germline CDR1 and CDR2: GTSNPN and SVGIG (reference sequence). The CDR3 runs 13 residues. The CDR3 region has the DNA TGTGCCTGGAGGTGGGGCCTGCGTGAGGGCTACACCTTC. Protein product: CAWRWGLREGYTF.

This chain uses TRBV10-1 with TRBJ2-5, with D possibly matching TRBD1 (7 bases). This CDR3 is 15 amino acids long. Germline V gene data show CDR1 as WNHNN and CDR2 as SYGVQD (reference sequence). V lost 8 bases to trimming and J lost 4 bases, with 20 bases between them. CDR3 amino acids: CASSPGGAGGETQYF. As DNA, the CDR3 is TGCGCCAGCTCCCCCGGAGGGGCAGGGGGAGAGACCCAGTACTTC.

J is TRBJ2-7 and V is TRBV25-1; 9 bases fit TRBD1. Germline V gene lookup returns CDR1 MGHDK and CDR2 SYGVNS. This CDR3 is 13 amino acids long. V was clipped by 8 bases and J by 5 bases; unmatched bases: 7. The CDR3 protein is CASLGQGLNEQYF. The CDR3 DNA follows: TGTGCCAGCCTCGGACAGGGGTTAAACGAGCAGTACTTC.

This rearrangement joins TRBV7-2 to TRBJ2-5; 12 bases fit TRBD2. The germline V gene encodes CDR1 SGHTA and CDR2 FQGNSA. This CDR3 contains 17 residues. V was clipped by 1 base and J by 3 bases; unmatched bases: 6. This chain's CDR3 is CASSLVVLAGGKETQYF. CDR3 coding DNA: TGTGCCAGCAGCTTAGTCGTCCTAGCGGGGGGGAAAGAGACCCAGTACTTC.

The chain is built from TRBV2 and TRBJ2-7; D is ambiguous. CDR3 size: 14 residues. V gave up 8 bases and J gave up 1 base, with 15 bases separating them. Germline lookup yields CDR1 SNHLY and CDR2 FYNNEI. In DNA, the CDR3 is TGTGCCAGCGGCAATGCAGGCAGTTCCTACGAGCAGTACTTC. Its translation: CASGNAGSSYEQYF.

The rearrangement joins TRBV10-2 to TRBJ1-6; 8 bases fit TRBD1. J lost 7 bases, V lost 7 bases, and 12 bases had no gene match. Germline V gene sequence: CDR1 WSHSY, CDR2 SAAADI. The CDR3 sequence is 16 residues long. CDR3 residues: CASKDQGAKRNSPLHF. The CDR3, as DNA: TGCGCCAGCAAGGACCAGGGGGCAAAGCGAAATTCACCCCTCCACTTT.

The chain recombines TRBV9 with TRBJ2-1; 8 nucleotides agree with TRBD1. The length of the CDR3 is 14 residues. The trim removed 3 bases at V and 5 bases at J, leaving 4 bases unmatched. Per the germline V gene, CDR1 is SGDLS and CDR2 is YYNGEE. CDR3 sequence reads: CASSAGQGDNEQFF. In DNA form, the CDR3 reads TGTGCCAGCAGCGCCGGACAGGGCGACAATGAGCAGTTCTTC. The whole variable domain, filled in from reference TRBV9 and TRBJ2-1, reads DSGVTQTPKHLITATGQRVTLRCSPRSGDLSVYWYQQSLDQGLQFLIQYYNGEERAKGNILERFSAQQFPDLHSELNLSSLELGDSALYFCASSAGQGDNEQFFGPGTRLTVL.

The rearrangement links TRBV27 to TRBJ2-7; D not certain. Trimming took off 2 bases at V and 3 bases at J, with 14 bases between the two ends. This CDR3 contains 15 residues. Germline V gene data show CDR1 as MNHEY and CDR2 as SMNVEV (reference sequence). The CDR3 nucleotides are TGTGCCAGCAGTTTAATTAGTGCGCCCCTCTACGAGCAGTACTTC. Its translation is CASSLISAPLYEQYF.

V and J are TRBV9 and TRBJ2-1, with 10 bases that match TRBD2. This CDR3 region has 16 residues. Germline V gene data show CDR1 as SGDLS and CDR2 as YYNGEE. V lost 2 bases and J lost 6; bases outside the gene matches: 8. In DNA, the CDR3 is TGTGCCAGCAGCGTCCTCACTAGCGGGGAGACCAATGAGCAGTTCTTC. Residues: CASSVLTSGETNEQFF.

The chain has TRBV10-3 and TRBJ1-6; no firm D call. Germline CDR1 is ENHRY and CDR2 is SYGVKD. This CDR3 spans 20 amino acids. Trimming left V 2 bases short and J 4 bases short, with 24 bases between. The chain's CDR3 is CAISEVRAGNLNSYNSPLHF. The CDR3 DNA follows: TGTGCCATCAGTGAGGTGAGGGCCGGGAATCTCAACTCGTATAATTCACCCCTCCACTTT.

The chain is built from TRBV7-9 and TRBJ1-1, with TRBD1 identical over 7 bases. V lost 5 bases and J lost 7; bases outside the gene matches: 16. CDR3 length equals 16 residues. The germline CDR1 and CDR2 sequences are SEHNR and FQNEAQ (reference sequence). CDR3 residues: CASSPLGRQGSGEAFF. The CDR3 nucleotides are TGTGCCAGCAGCCCCCTCGGGAGACAGGGTAGTGGTGAAGCTTTCTTT.

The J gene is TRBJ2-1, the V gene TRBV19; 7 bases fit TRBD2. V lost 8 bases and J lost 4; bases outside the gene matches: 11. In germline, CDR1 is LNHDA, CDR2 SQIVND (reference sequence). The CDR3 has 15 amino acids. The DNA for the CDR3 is TGTGCCAGTCTAGCACAGCGGGGAGAATACAATGAGCAGTTCTTC. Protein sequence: CASLAQRGEYNEQFF. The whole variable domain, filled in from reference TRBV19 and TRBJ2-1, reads DGGITQSPKYLFRKEGQNVTLSCEQNLNHDAMYWYRQDPGQGLRLIYYSQIVNDFQKGDIAEGYSVSREKKESFPLTVTSAQKNPTAFYLCASLAQRGEYNEQFFGPGTRLTVL.

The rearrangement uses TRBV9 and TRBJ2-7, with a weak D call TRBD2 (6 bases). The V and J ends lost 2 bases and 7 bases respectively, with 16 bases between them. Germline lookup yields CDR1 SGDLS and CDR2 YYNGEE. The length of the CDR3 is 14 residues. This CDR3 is CASSVGEAVLEQYF. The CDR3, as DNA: TGTGCCAGCAGCGTTGGGGAGGCGGTTTTGGAGCAGTACTTC.

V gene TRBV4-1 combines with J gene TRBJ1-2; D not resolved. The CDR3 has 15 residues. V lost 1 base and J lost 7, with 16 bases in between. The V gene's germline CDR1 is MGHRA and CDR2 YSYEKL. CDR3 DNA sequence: TGCGCCAGCAGCCAAGGCCACACCCGGGGAAGTGGCTACACCTTC. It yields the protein CASSQGHTRGSGYTF.

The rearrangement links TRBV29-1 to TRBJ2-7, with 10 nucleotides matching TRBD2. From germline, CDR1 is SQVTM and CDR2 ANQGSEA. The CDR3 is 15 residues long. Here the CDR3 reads CVTGGGLADGGEQYF. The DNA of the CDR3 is TGCGTAACAGGGGGAGGACTAGCGGATGGAGGTGAGCAGTACTTC.

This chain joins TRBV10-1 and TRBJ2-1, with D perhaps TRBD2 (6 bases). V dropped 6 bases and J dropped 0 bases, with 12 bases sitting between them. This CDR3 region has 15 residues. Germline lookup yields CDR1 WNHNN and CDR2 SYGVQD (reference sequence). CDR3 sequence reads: CASRLAASSYNEQFF. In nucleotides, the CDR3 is TGCGCCAGCAGACTAGCTGCGAGCTCCTACAATGAGCAGTTCTTC.

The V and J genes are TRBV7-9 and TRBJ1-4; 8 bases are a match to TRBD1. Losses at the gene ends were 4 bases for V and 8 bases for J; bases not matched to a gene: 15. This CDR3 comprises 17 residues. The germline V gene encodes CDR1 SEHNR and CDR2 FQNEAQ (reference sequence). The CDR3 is CASSWKQGEGLREKLFF. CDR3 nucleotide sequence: TGTGCCAGCAGCTGGAAACAGGGGGAAGGGCTACGCGAAAAACTGTTTTTT.

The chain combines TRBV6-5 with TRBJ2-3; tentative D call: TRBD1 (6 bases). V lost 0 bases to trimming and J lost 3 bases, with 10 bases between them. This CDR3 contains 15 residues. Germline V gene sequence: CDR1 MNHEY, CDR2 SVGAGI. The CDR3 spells CASSYSRTETDTQYF. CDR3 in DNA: TGTGCCAGCAGTTACTCAAGGACAGAAACAGATACGCAGTATTTT.

CDR3 in DNA: TGTGCCAGCAGTGGGGAGCTAGCGGGGCACTCCTACGAGCAGTACTTC. Translation: CASSGELAGHSYEQYF. The chain combines TRBV2 with TRBJ2-7; the match to TRBD2 covers 9 bases. The trim removed 4 bases at V and 0 bases at J, leaving 7 bases unmatched. The CDR3 runs 16 residues. CDR1 is SNHLY and CDR2 is FYNNEI in the germline V gene.

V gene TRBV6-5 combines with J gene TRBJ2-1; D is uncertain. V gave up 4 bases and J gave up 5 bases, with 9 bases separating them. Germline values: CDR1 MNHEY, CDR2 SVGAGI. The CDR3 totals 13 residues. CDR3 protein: CASSSARNNEQFF. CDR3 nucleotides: TGTGCCAGCAGTTCCGCCAGGAACAATGAGCAGTTCTTC.

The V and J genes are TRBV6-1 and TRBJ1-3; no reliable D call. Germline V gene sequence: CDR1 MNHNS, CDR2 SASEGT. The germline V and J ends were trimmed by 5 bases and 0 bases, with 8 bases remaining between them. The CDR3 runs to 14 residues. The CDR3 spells CASSLVSSGNTIYF. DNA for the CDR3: TGTGCCAGCAGTTTAGTTAGCTCTGGAAACACCATATATTTT.

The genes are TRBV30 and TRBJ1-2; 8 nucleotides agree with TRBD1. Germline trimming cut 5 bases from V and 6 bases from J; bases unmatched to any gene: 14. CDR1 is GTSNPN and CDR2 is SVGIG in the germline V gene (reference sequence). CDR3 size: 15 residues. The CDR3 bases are TGTGCCTGGGCCTACTTCGGACAGGGCGTCGATGGCTACACCTTC. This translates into CAWAYFGQGVDGYTF.

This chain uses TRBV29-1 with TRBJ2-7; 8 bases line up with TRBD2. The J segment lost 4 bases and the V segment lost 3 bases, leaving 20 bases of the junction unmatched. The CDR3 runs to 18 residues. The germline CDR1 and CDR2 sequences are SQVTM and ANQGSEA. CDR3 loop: CSVDAGGRGLGGSYEQYF. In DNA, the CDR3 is TGCAGCGTTGATGCGGGGGGTCGGGGTTTAGGAGGGTCATACGAGCAGTACTTC.

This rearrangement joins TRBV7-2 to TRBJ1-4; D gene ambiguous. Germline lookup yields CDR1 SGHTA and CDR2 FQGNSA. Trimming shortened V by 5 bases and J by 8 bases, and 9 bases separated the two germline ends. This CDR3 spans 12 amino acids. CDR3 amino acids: CASSRIQEKLFF. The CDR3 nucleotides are TGTGCCAGCAGCCGAATCCAGGAAAAACTGTTTTTT.

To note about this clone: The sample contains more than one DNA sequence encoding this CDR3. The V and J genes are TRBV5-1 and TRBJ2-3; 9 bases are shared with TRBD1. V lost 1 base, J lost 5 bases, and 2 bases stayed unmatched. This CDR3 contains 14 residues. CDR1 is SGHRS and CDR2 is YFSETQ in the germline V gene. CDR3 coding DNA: TGCGCCAGCAGCTTGACAGGGGGCAGAGATACGCAGTATTTT. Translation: CASSLTGGRDTQYF.